The subject of this entry is one T cell receptor (beta chain). Its antigen is currently unknown. The data are from a study of neoadjuvant nivolumab and ipilimumab in lung cancer. At the level of the study: The combination arm added day-1 ipilimumab 1 mg/kg to nivolumab 3 mg/kg on days 1, 15, 29.

Regarding the study as a whole: Pretherapy blood TCR richness correlated positively with resected tumor richness.

Using immunoSEQ multiplex PCR, the repertoire was profiled, and TCRdb retains in-frame clones only, with some absent. The repertoire holds some 37,000 clones, nearly 90% seen once, with 2.5% to 4% in the top ten. Germline V gene sequence: CDR1 WNHNN, CDR2 SYGVQD (reference sequence). The CDR3 sequence is 16 residues long. With 2 bases clipped from V and 7 bases from J, the junction kept 6 bases outside the gene matches. The sample was peripheral blood, taken before neoadjuvant nivolumab, alone or with ipilimumab. The chain is built from TRBV10-1 and TRBJ2-3; 13 bases agree with TRBD2. This receptor was identified in an adult with non-small cell lung cancer. The CDR3 loop reads CASSEGGLAGHHTQYF. CDR3 DNA sequence: TGCGCCAGCAGTGAGGGGGGACTAGCGGGACACCATACGCAGTATTTT.